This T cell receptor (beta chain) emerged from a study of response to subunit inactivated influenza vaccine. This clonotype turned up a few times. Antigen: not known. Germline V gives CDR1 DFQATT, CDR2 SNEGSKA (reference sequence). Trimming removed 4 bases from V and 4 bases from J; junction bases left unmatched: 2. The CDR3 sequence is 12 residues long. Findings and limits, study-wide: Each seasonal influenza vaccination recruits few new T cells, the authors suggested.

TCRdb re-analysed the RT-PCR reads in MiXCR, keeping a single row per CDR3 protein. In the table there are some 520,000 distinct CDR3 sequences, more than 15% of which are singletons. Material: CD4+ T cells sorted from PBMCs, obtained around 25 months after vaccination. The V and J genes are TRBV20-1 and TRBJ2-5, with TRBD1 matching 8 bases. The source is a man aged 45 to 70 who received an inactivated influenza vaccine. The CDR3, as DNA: TGCAGTGCTATCAGGGGGCGAGAGACCCAGTACTTC. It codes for CSAIRGRETQYF.